This TCR beta chain appears in the sequencing data of a study of CD8+CD57+ T cells in acquired aplastic anemia. Of note for this clonotype: This may be a read error, as it is one base from a much larger clone.

Germline assignment: CDR1 SEHNR and CDR2 FQNEAQ (reference sequence). The length of the CDR3 is 14 residues. Trimming at V came to 8 bases and at J to 4 bases, leaving 8 bases not matched to a gene. Individuals selected for sequencing had exhibited CD8+CD57+ cell expansion on flow cytometry. Genomic DNA served as template for TCR beta VDJ and CDR3 profiling. TCRdb re-analysed the reads in MiXCR, keeping a single row per CDR3 protein. Of 200,000 to 250,000 distinct CDR3 sequences listed, less than 75% are singletons. The V and J genes are TRBV7-9 and TRBJ2-1; the match to TRBD2 covers 7 bases. The receptor comes from a human donor with aplastic anemia. Material for sequencing was sorted CD4+, CD8+, or CD8+CD57+ T cells (not recorded which) from PBMCs. The CDR3: CASCRAGEYNEQFF. CDR3 in DNA: TGTGCCAGCTGCCGCGCGGGGGAATACAATGAGCAGTTCTTC.